This T cell receptor (beta chain) was observed in a study of blood T cell repertoires in COVID-19. About the research overall: The United States, Italy and Spain were the sources of the acute and convalescent COVID-19 samples. T cells, B-cell-depleted T cells, or PBMCs supplied cDNA or gDNA.

How the authors handled the data: Nucleated cell number was recorded as an estimate derived from reference gene primer amplification. TCRdb keeps only in-frame clones here, not all; method: immunoSEQ multiplex PCR. That table is the source of V, J and clone size, and D and trimming were worked out from the DNA. This sample has some 100,000 clones, with approximately 90% found just once. In its sample, this clone was seen once. This CDR3 has 13 residues. V lost 1 base, J lost 7 bases, and 10 bases lay in between. Per germline, CDR1 PRHDT and CDR2 FYEKMQ (reference sequence). The source is a man aged 50 to 60 with acute or convalescent COVID-19. V gene TRBV13 combines with J gene TRBJ1-2; the D gene is possibly TRBD1 (5 bases). The specimen sequenced was peripheral blood. The CDR3 coding sequence is TGTGCCAGCAGCTTAGTAGGGGATGGTGGCTACACCTTC. This gives the protein CASSLVGDGGYTF.